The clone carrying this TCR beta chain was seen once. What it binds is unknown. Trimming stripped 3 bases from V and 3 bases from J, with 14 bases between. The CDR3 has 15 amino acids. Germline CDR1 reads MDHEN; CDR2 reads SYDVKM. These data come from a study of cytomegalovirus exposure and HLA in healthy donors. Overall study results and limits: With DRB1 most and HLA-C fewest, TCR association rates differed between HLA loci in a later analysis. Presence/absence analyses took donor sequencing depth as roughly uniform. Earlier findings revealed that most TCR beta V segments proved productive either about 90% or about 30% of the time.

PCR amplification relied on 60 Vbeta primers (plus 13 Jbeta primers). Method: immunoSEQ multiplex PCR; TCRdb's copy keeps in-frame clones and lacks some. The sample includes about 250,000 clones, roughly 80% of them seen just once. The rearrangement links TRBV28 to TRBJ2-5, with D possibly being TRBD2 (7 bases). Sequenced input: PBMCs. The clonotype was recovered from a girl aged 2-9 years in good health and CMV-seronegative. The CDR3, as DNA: TGTGCCAGCAGTTTGGGGGGGGCCCGTAAAGAGACCCAGTACTTC. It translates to CASSLGGARKETQYF. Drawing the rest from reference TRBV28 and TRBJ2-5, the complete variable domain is DVKVTQSSRYLVKRTGEKVFLECVQDMDHENMFWYRQDPGLGLRLIYFSYDVKMKEKGDIPEGYSVSREKKERFSLILESASTNQTSMYLCASSLGGARKETQYFGPGTRLLVL.